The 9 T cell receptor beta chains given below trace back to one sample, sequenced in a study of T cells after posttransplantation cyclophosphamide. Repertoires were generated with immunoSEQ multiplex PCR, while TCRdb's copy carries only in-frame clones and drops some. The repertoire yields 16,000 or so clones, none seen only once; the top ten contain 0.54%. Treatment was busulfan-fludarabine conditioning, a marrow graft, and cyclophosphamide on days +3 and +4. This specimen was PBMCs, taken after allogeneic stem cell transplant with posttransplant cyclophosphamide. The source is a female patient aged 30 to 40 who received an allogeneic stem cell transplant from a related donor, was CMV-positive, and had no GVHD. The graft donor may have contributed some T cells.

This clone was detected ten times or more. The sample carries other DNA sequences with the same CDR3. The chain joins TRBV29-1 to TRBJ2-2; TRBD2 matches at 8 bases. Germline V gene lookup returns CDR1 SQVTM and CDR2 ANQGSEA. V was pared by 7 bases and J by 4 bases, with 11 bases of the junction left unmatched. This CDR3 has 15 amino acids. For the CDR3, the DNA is TGCAGCGCAAACGGGGCGGGGGGCAGCACCGGGGAGCTGTTTTTT. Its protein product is CSANGAGGSTGELFF.

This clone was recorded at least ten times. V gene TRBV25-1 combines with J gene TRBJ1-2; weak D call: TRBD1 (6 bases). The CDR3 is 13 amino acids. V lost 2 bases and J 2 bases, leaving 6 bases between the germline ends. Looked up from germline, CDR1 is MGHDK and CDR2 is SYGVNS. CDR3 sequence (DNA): TGTGCCAGCAGTGAAGGGGGCAACTATGGCTACACCTTC. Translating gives CASSEGGNYGYTF.

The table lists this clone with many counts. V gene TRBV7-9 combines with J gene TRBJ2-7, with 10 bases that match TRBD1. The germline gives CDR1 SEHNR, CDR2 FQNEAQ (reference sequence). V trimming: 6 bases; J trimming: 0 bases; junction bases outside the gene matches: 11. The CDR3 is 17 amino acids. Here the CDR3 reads CASSSGQGNFRSYEQYF. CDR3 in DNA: TGTGCCAGCAGTTCGGGACAGGGGAATTTCCGCTCCTACGAGCAGTACTTC.

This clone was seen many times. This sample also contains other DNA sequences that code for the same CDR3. The CDR3 nucleotides are TGTGCCAGCAGCGTAGGCGGGAGGGGACTCTACGAGCAGTACTTC. It specifies CASSVGGRGLYEQYF. This chain uses TRBV9 with TRBJ2-7; TRBD2 matches at 9 bases. Looked up from germline, CDR1 is SGDLS and CDR2 is YYNGEE. V was pared by 0 bases and J by 3 bases, with 4 bases of the junction left unmatched. The CDR3 spans 15 residues.

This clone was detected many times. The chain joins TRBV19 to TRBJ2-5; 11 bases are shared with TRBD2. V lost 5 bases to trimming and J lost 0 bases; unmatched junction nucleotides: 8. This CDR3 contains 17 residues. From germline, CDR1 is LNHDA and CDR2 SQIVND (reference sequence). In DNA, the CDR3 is TGTGCCAGTAGTCCCCGGACTAGCGGGTCGTACCAAGAGACCCAGTACTTC. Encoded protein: CASSPRTSGSYQETQYF.

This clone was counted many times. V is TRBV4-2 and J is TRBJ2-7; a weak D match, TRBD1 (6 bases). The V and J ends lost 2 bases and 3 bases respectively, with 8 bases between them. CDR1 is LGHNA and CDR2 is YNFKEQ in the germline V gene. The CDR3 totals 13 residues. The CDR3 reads CASSQMTGYEQYF. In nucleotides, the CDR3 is TGTGCCAGCAGCCAAATGACAGGCTACGAGCAGTACTTC.

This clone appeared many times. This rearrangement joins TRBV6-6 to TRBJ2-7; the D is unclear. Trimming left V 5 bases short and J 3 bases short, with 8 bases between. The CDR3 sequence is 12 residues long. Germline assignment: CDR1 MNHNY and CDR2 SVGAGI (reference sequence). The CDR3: CASSTNFYEQYF. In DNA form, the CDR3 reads TGTGCCAGCAGTACCAACTTCTACGAGCAGTACTTC.

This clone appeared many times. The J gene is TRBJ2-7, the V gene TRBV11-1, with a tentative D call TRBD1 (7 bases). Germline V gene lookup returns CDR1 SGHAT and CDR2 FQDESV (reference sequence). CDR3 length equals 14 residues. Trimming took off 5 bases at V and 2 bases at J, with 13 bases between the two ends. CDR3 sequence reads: CASSPGGLTYEQYF. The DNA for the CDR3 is TGTGCCAGCAGCCCAGGGGGACTTACCTACGAGCAGTACTTC.

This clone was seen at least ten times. Written as DNA, the CDR3 is TGCAGTGCCTTAGGGACAGCAATACAGTACTTC. It specifies CSALGTAIQYF. The rearrangement uses TRBV20-1 and TRBJ2-7, with TRBD1 matching over 7 bases. This CDR3 is built from 11 residues. The germline gives CDR1 DFQATT, CDR2 SNEGSKA (reference sequence). V gave up 6 bases and J gave up 10 bases; unmatched junction bases: 9.